What follows is one T cell receptor (beta chain) and its context. Germline values: CDR1 KGHDR, CDR2 SFDVKD. This CDR3 contains 13 residues. Trimming took 5 bases from V and 1 from J, leaving 7 bases between them. This entry is derived from a study of blood T cell repertoires in COVID-19. At the level of the study: Donors in the United States, Italy and Spain gave samples during acute or convalescent COVID-19. In each case, the material was cDNA or gDNA derived from T cells, B-cell-depleted T cells, or PBMCs.

In the authors' workflow: From reference gene primer amplification, estimates of nucleated cell counts were derived. Generated by immunoSEQ multiplex PCR, the TCRdb table keeps only in-frame clones and is missing some. D and trimming come from the DNA, and the V and J calls and clone size come from that table. This sample has 10,000 to 15,000 clones, with approximately 80% found just once. This chain connects TRBV24-1 to TRBJ1-1; no definite D call. The sample comprised peripheral blood. This TCR came from a woman aged 55-69 years with acute or convalescent COVID-19. The DNA for the CDR3 is TGTGCCACCAGTGCGGGGAAGAACACTGAAGCTTTCTTT. Amino acid sequence: CATSAGKNTEAFF.